Here is one TCR beta chain with its context. Its antigen is unidentified. The data originate from a study of cytomegalovirus exposure and HLA in healthy donors. The PCR ran on 60 Vbeta and 13 Jbeta primers. TCRdb's table, derived via immunoSEQ multiplex PCR, lists solely in-frame clones and lacks some. The profile shows roughly 120,000 clones, roughly 81% of them singletons. The CDR3 consists of 12 residues. Germline CDR1 is SQVTM and CDR2 is ANQGSEA. V was clipped by 0 bases and J by 5 bases, with 7 bases between them. Points from the study as a whole: Later analysis suggested most CMV-associated TCR beta chains were HLA-restricted. Investigators reported more than 150 TCR beta chains as tied to cytomegalovirus.

This TCR was recovered from a woman in her twenties or thirties in good health and CMV-seronegative. The chain employs TRBV29-1 and TRBJ1-1; D is unresolved. Input material: PBMCs. The CDR3 nucleotides read TGCAGCGTTGAAGATCTTGAGACTGAAGCTTTCTTT. It specifies CSVEDLETEAFF.